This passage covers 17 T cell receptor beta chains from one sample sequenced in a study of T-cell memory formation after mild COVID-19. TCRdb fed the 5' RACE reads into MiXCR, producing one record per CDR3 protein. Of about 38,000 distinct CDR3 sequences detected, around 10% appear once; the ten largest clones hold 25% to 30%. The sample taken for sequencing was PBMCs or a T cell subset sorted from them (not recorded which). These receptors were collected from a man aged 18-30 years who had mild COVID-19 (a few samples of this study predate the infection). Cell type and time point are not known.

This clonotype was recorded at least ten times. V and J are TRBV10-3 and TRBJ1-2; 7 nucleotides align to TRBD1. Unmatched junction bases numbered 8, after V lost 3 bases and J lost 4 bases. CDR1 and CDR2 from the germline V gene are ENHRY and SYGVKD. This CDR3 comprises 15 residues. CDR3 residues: CAISDVGTDVYGYTF. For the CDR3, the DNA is TGTGCCATCAGTGATGTTGGGACAGATGTCTATGGCTACACCTTC.

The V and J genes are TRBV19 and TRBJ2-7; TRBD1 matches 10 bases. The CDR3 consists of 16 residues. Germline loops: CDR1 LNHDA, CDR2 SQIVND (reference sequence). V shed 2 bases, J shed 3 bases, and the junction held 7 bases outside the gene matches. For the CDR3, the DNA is TGTGCCAGTAGTATAATACCCGGGACAGGGGACTACGAGCAGTACTTC. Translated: CASSIIPGTGDYEQYF.

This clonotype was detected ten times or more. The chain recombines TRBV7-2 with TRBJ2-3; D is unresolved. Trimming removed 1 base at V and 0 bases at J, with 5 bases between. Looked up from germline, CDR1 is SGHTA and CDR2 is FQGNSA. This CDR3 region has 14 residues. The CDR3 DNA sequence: TGTGCCAGCAGCTTAGAGGAGAGCACAGATACGCAGTATTTT. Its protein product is CASSLEESTDTQYF.

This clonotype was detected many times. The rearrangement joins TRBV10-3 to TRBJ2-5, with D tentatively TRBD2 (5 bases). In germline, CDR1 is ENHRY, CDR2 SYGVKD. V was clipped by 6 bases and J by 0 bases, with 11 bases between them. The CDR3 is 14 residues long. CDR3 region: CAIRGEGYQETQYF. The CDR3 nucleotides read TGTGCCATCAGGGGAGAGGGTTACCAAGAGACCCAGTACTTC.

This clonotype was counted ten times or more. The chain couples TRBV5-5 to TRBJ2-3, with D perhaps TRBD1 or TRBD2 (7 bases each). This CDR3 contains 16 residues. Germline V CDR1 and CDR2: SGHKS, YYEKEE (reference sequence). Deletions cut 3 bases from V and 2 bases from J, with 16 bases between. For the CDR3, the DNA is TGTGCCAGCAGCTCTGCAGGGGGGGGCCACACAGATACGCAGTATTTT. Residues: CASSSAGGGHTDTQYF.

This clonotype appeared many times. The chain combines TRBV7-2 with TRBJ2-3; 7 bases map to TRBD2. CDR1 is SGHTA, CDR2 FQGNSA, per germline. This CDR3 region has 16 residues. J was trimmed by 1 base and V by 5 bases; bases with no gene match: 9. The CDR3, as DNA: TGTGCCAGCAGCCCGGTGACTAGCTTCGGCACAGATACGCAGTATTTT. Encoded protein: CASSPVTSFGTDTQYF.

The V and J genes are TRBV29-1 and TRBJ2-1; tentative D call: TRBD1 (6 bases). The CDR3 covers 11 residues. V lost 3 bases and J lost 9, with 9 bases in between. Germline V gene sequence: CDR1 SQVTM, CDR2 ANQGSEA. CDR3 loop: CSVDQGLEQFF. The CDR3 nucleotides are TGCAGCGTTGACCAGGGGCTTGAGCAGTTCTTC.

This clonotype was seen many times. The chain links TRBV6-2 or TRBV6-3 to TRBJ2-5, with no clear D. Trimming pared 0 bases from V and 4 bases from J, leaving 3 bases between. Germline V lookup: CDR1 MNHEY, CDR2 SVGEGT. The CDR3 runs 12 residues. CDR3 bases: TGTGCCAGCAGTTACTCGACAGAGACCCAGTACTTC. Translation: CASSYSTETQYF.

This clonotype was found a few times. CDR3: CAWHRDRATTLHF. DNA for the CDR3: TGTGCCTGGCACCGGGACAGGGCAACGACCCTCCACTTT. This chain links TRBV30 with TRBJ1-6; 9 bases fit TRBD1. There are 13 residues in the CDR3. The V gene's germline CDR1 is GTSNPN and CDR2 SVGIG (reference sequence). V lost 5 bases and J lost 14; bases outside the gene matches: 10.

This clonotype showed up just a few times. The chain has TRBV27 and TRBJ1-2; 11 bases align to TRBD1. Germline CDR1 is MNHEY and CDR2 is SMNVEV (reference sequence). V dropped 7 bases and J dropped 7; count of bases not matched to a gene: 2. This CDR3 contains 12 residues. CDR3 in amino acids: CASKDRGLGYTF. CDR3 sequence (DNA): TGTGCCAGCAAGGACAGGGGGCTTGGCTACACCTTC.

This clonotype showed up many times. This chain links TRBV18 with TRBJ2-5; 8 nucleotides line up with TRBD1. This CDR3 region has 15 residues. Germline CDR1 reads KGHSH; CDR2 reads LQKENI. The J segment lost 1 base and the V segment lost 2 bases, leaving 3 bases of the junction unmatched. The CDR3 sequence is CASSPSDRAQETQYF. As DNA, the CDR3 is TGTGCCAGCTCACCATCGGACAGGGCCCAAGAGACCCAGTACTTC.

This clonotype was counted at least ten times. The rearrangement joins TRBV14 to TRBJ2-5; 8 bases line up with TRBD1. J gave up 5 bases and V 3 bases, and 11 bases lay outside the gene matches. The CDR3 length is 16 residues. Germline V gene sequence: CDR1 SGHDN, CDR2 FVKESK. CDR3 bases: TGTGCCAGCAGCCACCTAGTACAGGGGGGCGGCGAGACCCAGTACTTC. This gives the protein CASSHLVQGGGETQYF.

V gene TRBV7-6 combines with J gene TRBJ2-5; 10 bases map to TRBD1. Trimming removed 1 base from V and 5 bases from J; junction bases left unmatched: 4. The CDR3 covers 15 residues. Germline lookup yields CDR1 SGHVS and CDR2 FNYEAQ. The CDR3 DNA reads TGTGCCAGCAGCTTAGGACAGGGGGCTTGGGAGACCCAGTACTTC. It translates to CASSLGQGAWETQYF.

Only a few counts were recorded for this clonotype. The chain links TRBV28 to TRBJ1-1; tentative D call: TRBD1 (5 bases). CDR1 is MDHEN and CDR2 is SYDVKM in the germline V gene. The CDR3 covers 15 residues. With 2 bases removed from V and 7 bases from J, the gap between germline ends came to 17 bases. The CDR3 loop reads CASSLRQGAIFEAFF. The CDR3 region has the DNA TGTGCCAGCAGTTTACGGCAGGGAGCGATCTTTGAAGCTTTCTTT.

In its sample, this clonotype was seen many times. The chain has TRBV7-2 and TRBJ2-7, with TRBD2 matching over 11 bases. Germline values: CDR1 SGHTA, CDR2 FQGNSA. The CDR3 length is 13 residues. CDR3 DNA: TGTGCCATCAGCTTCCTAGCGGGGGGCGAGCAGTACGTC. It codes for CAISFLAGGEQYV.

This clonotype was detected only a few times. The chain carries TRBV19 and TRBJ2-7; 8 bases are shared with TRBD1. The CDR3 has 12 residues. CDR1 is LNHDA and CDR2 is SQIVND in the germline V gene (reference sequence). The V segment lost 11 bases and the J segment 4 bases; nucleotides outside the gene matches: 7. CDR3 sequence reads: CAGRQGRYEQYF. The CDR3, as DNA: TGTGCCGGCCGACAGGGGCGGTACGAGCAGTACTTC.

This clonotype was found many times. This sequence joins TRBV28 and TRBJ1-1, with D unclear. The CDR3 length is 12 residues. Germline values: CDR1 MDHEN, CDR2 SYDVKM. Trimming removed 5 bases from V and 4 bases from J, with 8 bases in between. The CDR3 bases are TGTGCCAGCAGTGGAACCCTCACTGAAGCTTTCTTT. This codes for CASSGTLTEAFF.